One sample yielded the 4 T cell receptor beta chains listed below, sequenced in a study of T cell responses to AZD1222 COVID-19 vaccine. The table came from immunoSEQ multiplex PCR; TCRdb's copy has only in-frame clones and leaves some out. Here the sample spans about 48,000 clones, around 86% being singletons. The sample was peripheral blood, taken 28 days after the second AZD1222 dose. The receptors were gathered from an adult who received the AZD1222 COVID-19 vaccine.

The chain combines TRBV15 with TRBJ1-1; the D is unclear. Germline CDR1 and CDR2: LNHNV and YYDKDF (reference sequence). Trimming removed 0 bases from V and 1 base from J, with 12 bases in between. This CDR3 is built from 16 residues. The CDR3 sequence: CATSRDVTNWNTEAFF. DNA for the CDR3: TGTGCCACCAGCAGAGATGTGACTAACTGGAACACTGAAGCTTTCTTT. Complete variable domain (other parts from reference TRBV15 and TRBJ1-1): DAMVIQNPRYQVTQFGKPVTLSCSQTLNHNVMYWYQQKSSQAPKLLFHYYDKDFNNEADTPDNFQSRRPNTSFCFLDIRSPGLGDTAMYLCATSRDVTNWNTEAFFGQGTRLTVV.

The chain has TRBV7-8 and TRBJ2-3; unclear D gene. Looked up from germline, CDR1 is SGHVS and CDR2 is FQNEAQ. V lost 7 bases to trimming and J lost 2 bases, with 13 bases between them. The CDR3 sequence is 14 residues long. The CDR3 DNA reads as TGTGCCAGCACCCCCACCGAATTCACAGATACGCAGTATTTT. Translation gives CASTPTEFTDTQYF. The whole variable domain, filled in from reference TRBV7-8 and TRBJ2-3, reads GAGVSQSPRYKVAKRGQDVALRCDPISGHVSLFWYQQALGQGPEFLTYFQNEAQLDKSGLPSDRFFAERPEGSVSTLKIQRTQQEDSAVYLCASTPTEFTDTQYFGPGTRLTVL.

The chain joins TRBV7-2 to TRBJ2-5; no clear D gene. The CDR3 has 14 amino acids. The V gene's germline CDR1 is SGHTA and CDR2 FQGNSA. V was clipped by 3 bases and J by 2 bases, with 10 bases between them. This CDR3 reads CASSLVKGQETQYF. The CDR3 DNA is TGTGCCAGCAGCTTGGTAAAAGGTCAAGAGACCCAGTACTTC. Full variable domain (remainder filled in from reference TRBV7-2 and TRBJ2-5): GAGVSQSPSNKVTEKGKDVELRCDPISGHTALYWYRQSLGQGLEFLIYFQGNSAPDKSGLPSDRFSAERTGGSVSTLTIQRTQQEDSAVYLCASSLVKGQETQYFGPGTRLLVL.

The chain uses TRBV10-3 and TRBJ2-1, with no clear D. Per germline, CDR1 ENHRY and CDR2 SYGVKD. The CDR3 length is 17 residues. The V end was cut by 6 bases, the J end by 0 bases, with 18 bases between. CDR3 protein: CAIRDVGSRGSYNEQFF. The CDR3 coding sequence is TGTGCCATCAGGGACGTCGGCTCCAGAGGCTCCTACAATGAGCAGTTCTTC.